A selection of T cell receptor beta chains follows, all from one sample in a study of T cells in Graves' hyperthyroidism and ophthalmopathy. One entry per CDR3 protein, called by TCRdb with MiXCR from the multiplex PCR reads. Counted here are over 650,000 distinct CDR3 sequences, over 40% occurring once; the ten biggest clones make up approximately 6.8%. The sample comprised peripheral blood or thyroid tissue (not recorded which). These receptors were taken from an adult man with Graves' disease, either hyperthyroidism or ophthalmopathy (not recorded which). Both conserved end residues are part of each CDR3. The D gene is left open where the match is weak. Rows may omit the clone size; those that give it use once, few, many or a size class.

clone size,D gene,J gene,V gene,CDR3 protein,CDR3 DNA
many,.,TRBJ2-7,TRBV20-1,CSASGGQYEQYF,TGCAGTGCTAGCGGGGGTCAGTACGAGCAGTACTTC
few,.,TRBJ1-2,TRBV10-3,CASSYVTGSNYGYTF,TGTGCCAGCAGTTACGTGACAGGAAGCAACTATGGCTACACCTTC
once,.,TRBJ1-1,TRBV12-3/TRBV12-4,CASSPLGGTSEAFF,TGTGCCAGCAGTCCTCTAGGAGGGACGAGCGAAGCTTTCTTT
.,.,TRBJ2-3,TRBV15,CATSARELPMGTDTQYF,TGTGCCACCAGCGCAAGGGAACTCCCGATGGGCACAGATACGCAGTATTTT
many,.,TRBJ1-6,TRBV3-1,CASSQDRMTSPLHF,TGTGCCAGCAGCCAAGACCGTATGACCTCACCCCTCCACTTT
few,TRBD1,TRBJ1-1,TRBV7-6,CASRRTGPRGGTEAFF,TGTGCCAGCAGACGGACAGGGCCAAGGGGGGGCACTGAAGCTTTCTTT
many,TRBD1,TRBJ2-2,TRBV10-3,CAIRDSDTGELFF,TGTGCCATCCGGGACAGTGACACCGGGGAGCTGTTTTTT
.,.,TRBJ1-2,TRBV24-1,CASSPQRDIKFGTF,TGTGCCAGCTCACCACAGCGAGACATTAAGTTCGGCACCTTC
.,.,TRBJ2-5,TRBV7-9,CASSQGPDQGLWETQYF,TGCGCCAGCAGCCAGGGACCCGATCAGGGGTTATGGGAGACCCAGTACTTC
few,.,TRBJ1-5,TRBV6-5,CASRGVSGQPQHF,TGTGCCAGCAGAGGGGTATCGGGGCAGCCCCAGCATTTT
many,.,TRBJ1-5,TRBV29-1,CSVVWGLGGPQHF,TGCAGCGTTGTTTGGGGCCTGGGTGGACCCCAGCATTTT
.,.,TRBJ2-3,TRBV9,CASSSWGDLDGGDTQYF,TGTGCCAGCAGCTCCTGGGGGGATTTAGATGGCGGAGATACGCAGTATTTT
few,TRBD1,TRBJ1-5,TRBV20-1,CSAAPGQGIQPQHF,TGCAGTGCTGCGCCGGGACAGGGGATTCAGCCCCAGCATTTT
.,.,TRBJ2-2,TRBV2,CASSDIPRVGTGELFF,TGTGCCAGCAGTGATATCCCGAGGGTGGGCACCGGGGAGCTGTTTTTT
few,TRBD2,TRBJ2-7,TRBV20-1,CSAQTSGSGGYEQYF,TGCAGTGCACAAACTAGCGGGAGTGGAGGCTACGAGCAGTACTTC
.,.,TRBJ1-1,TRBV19,CASRTPSGPTEAFF,TGTGCCAGTAGGACGCCCTCGGGGCCCACTGAAGCTTTCTTT
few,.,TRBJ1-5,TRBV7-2,CASSRYRVNSNQPQHF,TGTGCCAGCAGCCGATACAGGGTTAATAGCAATCAGCCCCAGCATTTT
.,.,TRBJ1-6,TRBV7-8,CASSPAGGNSPLHF,TGTGCCAGCAGCCCAGCCGGGGGTAATTCACCCCTCCACTTT
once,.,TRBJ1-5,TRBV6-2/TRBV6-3,CATAGDQPQHF,TGTGCCACCGCGGGGGATCAGCCCCAGCATTTT
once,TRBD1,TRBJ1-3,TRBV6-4,CASSAFGTGNSGNTIYF,TGTGCCAGCAGTGCCTTTGGGACAGGGAACTCTGGAAACACCATATATTTT
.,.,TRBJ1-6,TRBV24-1,CATSEYARASPLHF,TGTGCCACCAGTGAATACGCGAGGGCTTCACCCCTCCACTTT
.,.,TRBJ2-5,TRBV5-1,CASSSAAGLQETQYF,TGCGCCAGCAGCTCCGCGGCGGGACTCCAAGAGACCCAGTACTTC
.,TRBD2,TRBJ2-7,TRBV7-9,CASSLDSAGADEQYF,TGTGCCAGCAGCTTAGATAGTGCGGGAGCGGATGAGCAGTACTTC
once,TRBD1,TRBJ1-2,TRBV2,CASSEDRGDRGRRYGYTF,TGTGCCAGCAGTGAAGATAGGGGGGACAGGGGGCGCCGCTATGGCTACACCTTC
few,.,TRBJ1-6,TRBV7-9,CASSQTGIYSPLHF,TGCGCCAGCAGCCAGACAGGTATATATTCACCCCTCCACTTT
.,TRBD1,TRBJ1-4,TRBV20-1,CSARDRGLNEKLFF,TGCAGTGCTAGGGACAGGGGGCTAAATGAAAAACTGTTTTTT
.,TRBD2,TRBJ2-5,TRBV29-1,CSVALAGTQYF,TGCAGCGTTGCCCTAGCGGGGACCCAGTACTTC
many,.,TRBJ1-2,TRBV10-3,CAIRGRLNVGYTF,TGTGCCATCAGAGGCAGGCTCAACGTGGGCTACACCTTC
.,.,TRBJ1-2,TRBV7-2,CASSLDEGSNYGYTF,TGTGCCAGCAGCTTAGATGAAGGGTCGAACTATGGCTACACCTTC
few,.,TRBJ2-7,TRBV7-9,CASSQVSASGEQYF,TGTGCCAGCAGCCAAGTGTCGGCATCGGGGGAGCAGTACTTC
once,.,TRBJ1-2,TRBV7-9,CASSLRAGRHYGYTF,TGTGCCAGCAGTCTCCGGGCCGGGAGGCACTATGGCTACACCTTC
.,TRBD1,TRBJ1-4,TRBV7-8,CASSHGGTGLNEKLFF,TGCGCCAGCAGCCATGGTGGGACAGGGCTTAATGAAAAACTGTTTTTT
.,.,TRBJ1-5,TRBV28,CASTSAGYSNQPQHF,TGTGCCAGCACCTCGGCAGGGTATAGCAATCAGCCCCAGCATTTT
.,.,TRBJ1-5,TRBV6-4,CASWGWLGPQHF,TGTGCCAGTTGGGGGTGGCTAGGGCCCCAGCATTTT
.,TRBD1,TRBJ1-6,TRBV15,CATSARQGTGSPLHF,TGTGCCACCAGCGCCCGACAGGGTACGGGATCACCCCTCCACTTT
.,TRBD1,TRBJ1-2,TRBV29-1,CSGSGTGIRYGYTF,TGCAGTGGATCCGGGACAGGGATTCGCTATGGCTACACCTTC
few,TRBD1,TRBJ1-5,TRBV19,CASSIGTGGVRNQPQHF,TGTGCCAGTAGTATCGGGACAGGGGGCGTGCGCAATCAGCCCCAGCATTTT
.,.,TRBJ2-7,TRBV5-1,CASSLEGISYEQYF,TGCGCCAGCAGCTTGGAGGGCATCTCCTACGAGCAGTACTTC
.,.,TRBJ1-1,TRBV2,CASSDGRTAFF,TGTGCCAGCAGTGATGGGAGGACCGCGTTCTTT
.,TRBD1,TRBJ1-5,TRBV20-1,CSARVSGQVNQPQHF,TGCAGTGCTAGAGTCTCCGGACAGGTCAATCAGCCCCAGCATTTT
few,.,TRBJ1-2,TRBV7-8,CASSSRVPTPPNYGYTF,TGTGCCAGCAGCTCCCGGGTCCCGACTCCTCCTAACTATGGCTACACCTTC
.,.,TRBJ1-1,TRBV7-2,CASSPVWGGGTEAFF,TGTGCCAGCAGCCCCGTGTGGGGGGGAGGCACTGAAGCTTTCTTT
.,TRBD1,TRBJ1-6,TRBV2,CASSSPGQGAGSPLHF,TGTGCCAGCAGTTCCCCGGGACAGGGGGCTGGATCACCCCTCCACTTT
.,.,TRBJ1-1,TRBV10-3,CAISAPDLGTMNTEAFF,TGTGCCATCAGTGCTCCGGACCTAGGGACCATGAACACTGAAGCTTTCTTT
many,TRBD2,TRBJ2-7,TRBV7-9,CASSQGTSGSYEQYF,TGTGCCAGCAGCCAAGGGACTAGCGGCTCCTACGAGCAGTACTTC
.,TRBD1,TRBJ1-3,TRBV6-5,CASSYGTANSGNTIYF,TGTGCCAGCAGTTACGGGACAGCCAACTCTGGAAACACCATATATTTT
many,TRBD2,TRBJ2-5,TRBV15,CATSRMTTSGFQETQYF,TGTGCCACCAGCAGAATGACGACTAGCGGCTTCCAAGAGACCCAGTACTTC
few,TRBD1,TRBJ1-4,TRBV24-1,CATMGQGSEKLFF,TGTGCCACCATGGGACAGGGTAGTGAAAAACTGTTTTTT
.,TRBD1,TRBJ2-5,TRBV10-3,CASSEQGQETQYF,TGTGCCAGCAGTGAACAGGGGCAAGAGACCCAGTACTTC